Given below is one T cell receptor (beta chain) in context. The antigen is undetermined. This specimen belongs to a study of T cell responses to AZD1222 COVID-19 vaccine. The study's findings and limits: Recipients of two AZD1222 doses showed rising Spike-specific TCR breadth and depth.

Clones were read by immunoSEQ multiplex PCR, and TCRdb kept only the in-frame ones, dropping some. The profile shows about 130,000 clones, about 92% of them singletons. This clonotype was obtained from an adult in good health. Sequenced material: peripheral blood, taken on day 0 of AZD1222 vaccination.

The CDR3 reads CASSPWTGGENSPLHF. DNA for the CDR3: TGTGCCAGCAGCCCTTGGACAGGGGGCGAGAATTCACCCCTCCACTTT. The rearrangement joins TRBV3-1 (or the pseudogene TRBV3-2) to TRBJ1-6; TRBD1 matches at 11 bases. The CDR3 runs to 16 residues. The J segment lost 7 bases and the V segment lost 4 bases, leaving 6 bases of the junction unmatched. The germline CDR1 and CDR2 sequences are LGHDT and YNNKEL (reference sequence).